The 13 T cell receptor delta chains listed next were all sequenced from one sample in a study of gamma-delta chains in newborns, infants, children. TCRdb re-identified clones in the reads via CATT. The sample carries approximately 8,000 delta-chain clones, 1.6% recorded once. Sequencing was carried out using blood. These receptors came from a child who was a newborn, infant or young child, either healthy, febrile or measles-vaccinated (not recorded which).

This clone was picked up a small number of times. One junction end disagrees with the germline gene, perhaps due to a read error. Different DNA sequences within this sample yield the same CDR3. The CDR3 coding sequence is TGTGCCCTTGGGGTGACGGCCTTCCTTGTACTGGGGGAGCCTTACACCGATAAACTCATCTTC. As protein: CALGVTAFLVLGEPYTDKLIF. This sequence joins TRDV1 and TRDJ1, with 9 positions matching TRDD3. Germline V lookup: CDR1 TSWWSYY, CDR2 QGS. The CDR3 loop spans 21 amino acids.

Comment on this clone: The junction departs from germline at one end; a sequencing error may be responsible. This chain connects TRDV2 to TRDJ3; a weak D match, TRDD3 (6 bases). The V gene's germline CDR1 is GEAIGNYY and CDR2 EKD. CDR3 length equals 21 residues. CDR3: CACGTVAVGATLSWDTRQMFF. DNA for the CDR3: TGTGCCTGTGGCACCGTAGCCGTGGGGGCCACTCTCTCCTGGGACACCCGACAGATGTTTTTC.

This clone is medium-sized (0.01 to 0.1%). Other DNA sequences in this specimen translate into the identical CDR3. This chain uses TRDV3 with TRDJ2; TRDD3 might be the D (6 bases). Trimming stripped 3 bases from V and 8 bases from J, with 16 bases between. Per the germline V gene, CDR1 is TVYSNPD and CDR2 is GDNSRS (reference sequence). This CDR3 region has 13 residues. CDR3 in DNA: TGTGCCTTCAAAGGCGATACGACCGCACAACTCTTCTTT. It specifies CAFKGDTTAQLFF.

This clone is medium-sized. The chain uses TRDV2 and TRDJ3; 7 nucleotides line up with TRDD3. The germline CDR1 and CDR2 sequences are GEAIGNYY and EKD. V dropped 3 bases and J dropped 0; count of bases not matched to a gene: 10. The CDR3 extends over 19 amino acids. The CDR3 DNA sequence: TGTGCCTGTGACCACACGGGATGGGGGAGCTCCTGGGACACCCGACAGATGTTTTTC. Protein sequence: CACDHTGWGSSWDTRQMFF.

With respect to this clone: In the same sample, other DNA sequences code for this CDR3. This rearrangement joins TRDV2 to TRDJ1; a weak D match, TRDD3 (5 bases). Germline CDR1 GEAIGNYY, CDR2 EKD. The ends were cut back, 0 bases at V and 2 bases at J, with 12 bases in the middle. The length of the CDR3 is 15 residues. In DNA form, the CDR3 reads TGTGCCTGTGACACCGTCAGATACCGGACCGATAAACTCATCTTT. The encoded protein is CACDTVRYRTDKLIF.

Details on this clone: A read error is the likely source, as a far larger clone sits one nucleotide away. This sample includes further DNA sequences coding for the same CDR3. This chain links TRDV2 with TRDJ3; 9 bases are shared with TRDD3. Germline V CDR1 and CDR2: GEAIGNYY, EKD. The CDR3 sequence is 19 residues long. The CDR3, as DNA: TGTGCCTGCGACACGTGGGGATACGACAGCTCCTGGGACACCCGACAGATGTTTTTC. As protein: CACDTWGYDSSWDTRQMFF.

This clone turned up a few times. A much more abundant neighbour one base away suggests this may be a read error. Distinct nucleotide sequences in the sample also encode this CDR3. This chain joins TRAV29/DV5 and TRDJ1; 9 positions agree with TRDD3. Looked up from germline, CDR1 is NSMFDY and CDR2 is ISSIKDK. J was trimmed by 0 bases and V by 0 bases; bases with no gene match: 27. This CDR3 contains 23 residues. The CDR3 bases are TGTGCAGCAAGCGTCAAAACCTTCCCCATCCACGGAGGGGGATACTCCGACACCGATAAACTCATCTTT. Translating it yields CAASVKTFPIHGGGYSDTDKLIF.

As to this clone: The protein recorded in TCRdb matches a much larger clone and deviates from this DNA's translation at residue 17, suggesting a read error; the protein here is obtained by translating the DNA. The rearrangement joins TRDV1 to TRDJ1; tentative D call: TRDD3 (6 bases). Germline CDR1 and CDR2: TSWWSYY and QGS. The CDR3 contains 19 residues. DNA of the CDR3: TGTGCTCTTGGGGAATTGCCGGCCTACCCCACTGGGTACACCGATAAACCCATCTTT. Protein product: CALGELPAYPTGYTDKPIF.

This clone rates as medium-sized. This sample includes further DNA sequences coding for the same CDR3. The DNA for the CDR3 is TGTGCTCTTGGTTGTAATGGGTTACGTCTGGGAGAGTACACCGATAAACTCATCTTT. It translates to CALGCNGLRLGEYTDKLIF. The chain carries TRDV1 and TRDJ1; the D gene is possibly TRDD3 (5 bases). The CDR3 is 19 residues long. Trimming shortened V by 6 bases and J by 0 bases, and 26 bases separated the two germline ends. Germline V CDR1 and CDR2: TSWWSYY, QGS.

Concerning this clone: TCRdb assigns this DNA the protein of a much larger clone, which departs from its translation at residue 14; this likely reflects a read error, and the protein shown comes from translating the DNA. The chain has TRDV2 and TRDJ3, with D perhaps matching TRDD3 (5 bases). This CDR3 region has 16 residues. In germline, CDR1 is GEAIGNYY, CDR2 EKD. CDR3 DNA sequence: TGTGCCTGTGACACCGTAGGCTCCTGGGACACCCGACAGGTGTTTTTC. The encoded protein is CACDTVGSWDTRQVFF.

The chain has TRDV1 and TRDJ1, with 10 bases matching TRDD3. V gave up 0 bases and J gave up 0 bases; unmatched junction bases: 31. CDR3 size: 26 residues. Germline V gives CDR1 TSWWSYY, CDR2 QGS. The CDR3, as DNA: TGTGCTCTTGGGGAACTAGTCCCCACCTTCCCGCGTACTGGGGGATTTACGGAGATGGACACCGATAAACTCATCTTT. This gives the protein CALGELVPTFPRTGGFTEMDTDKLIF.

This clone occurred a few times. The genes are TRDV2 and TRDJ3, with TRDD3 matching over 9 bases. J gave up 4 bases and V 0 bases, and 9 bases lay outside the gene matches. Germline CDR1 GEAIGNYY, CDR2 EKD. The CDR3 has 19 amino acids. This CDR3 reads CACDTVLGDHVWDTRQMFF. The CDR3 DNA reads as TGTGCCTGTGACACCGTACTGGGGGACCACGTTTGGGACACCCGACAGATGTTTTTC.

This clone was seen more than once but under ten times. The protein TCRdb lists belongs to a much larger clone and differs from this DNA's translation at residue 15, which points to a read error; the protein shown is made from the DNA. V usage is TRDV2 and J usage is TRDJ1, with 13 bases aligning to TRDD3. The CDR3 contains 18 residues. The germline V gene has CDR1 GEAIGNYY and CDR2 EKD. The CDR3 DNA is TGTGCCTGTGACTCTCGTACTGGGGGATACGAGTACACCGATGAACTCATCTTT. It yields the protein CACDSRTGGYEYTDELIF.